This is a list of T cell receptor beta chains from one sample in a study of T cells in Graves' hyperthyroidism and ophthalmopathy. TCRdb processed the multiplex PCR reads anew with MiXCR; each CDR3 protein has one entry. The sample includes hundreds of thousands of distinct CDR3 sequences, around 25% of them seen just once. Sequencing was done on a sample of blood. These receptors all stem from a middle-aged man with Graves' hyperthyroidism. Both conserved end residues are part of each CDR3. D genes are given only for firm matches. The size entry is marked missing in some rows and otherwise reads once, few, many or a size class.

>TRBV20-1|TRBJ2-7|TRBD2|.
CSASRTSRYEQYF
TGCAGTGCTAGTAGGACTAGCAGGTACGAGCAGTACTTC
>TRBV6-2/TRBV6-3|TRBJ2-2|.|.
CASSYLRGGIGELFF
TGTGCCAGCAGTTACCTTCGCGGAGGGATCGGGGAGCTGTTTTTT
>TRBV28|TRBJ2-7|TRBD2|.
CASRSTSGVSYEQYF
TGTGCCAGCAGGTCGACTAGCGGAGTGTCCTACGAGCAGTACTTC
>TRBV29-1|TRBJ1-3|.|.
CSVSVSDGNTIYF
TGCAGCGTTTCTGTGAGTGACGGAAACACCATATATTTT
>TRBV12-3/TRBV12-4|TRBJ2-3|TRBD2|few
CASSFGTSGRADTQYF
TGTGCCAGCAGTTTCGGGACTAGCGGGAGAGCAGATACGCAGTATTTT
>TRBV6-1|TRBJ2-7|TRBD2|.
CAISSDRGLAGGKQYF
TGTGCCATCAGTTCCGATAGGGGACTAGCGGGAGGCAAGCAGTACTTC
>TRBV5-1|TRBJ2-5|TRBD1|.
CASSLAGITGGGETQYF
TGCGCCAGCAGCTTGGCCGGGATCACAGGGGGAGGAGAGACCCAGTACTTC
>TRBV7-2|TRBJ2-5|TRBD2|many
CASSLGAGVVETQYF
TGTGCCAGCAGCTTAGGGGCGGGAGTGGTGGAGACCCAGTACTTC
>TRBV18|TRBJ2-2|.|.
CASSRREGLNTGELFF
TGTGCCAGCTCCCGTCGGGAAGGACTGAACACCGGGGAGCTGTTTTTT
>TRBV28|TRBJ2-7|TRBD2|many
CASRAPIGTSSYEQYF
TGTGCCAGCAGGGCTCCTATCGGGACTAGTTCCTACGAGCAGTACTTC
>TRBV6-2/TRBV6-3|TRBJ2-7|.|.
CASRKWSYEQYF
TGTGCCAGCAGGAAATGGTCCTACGAGCAGTACTTC
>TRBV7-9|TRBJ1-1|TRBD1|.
CASSEQGTENTEAFF
TGTGCCAGCAGCGAACAGGGGACGGAGAACACTGAAGCTTTCTTT
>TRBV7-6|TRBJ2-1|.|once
CASSLGLGLNEQFF
TGTGCCAGCAGCTTAGGACTGGGGCTCAATGAGCAGTTCTTC
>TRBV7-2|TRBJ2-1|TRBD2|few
CASSFPSGTSGRARSYNEQFF
TGTGCCAGCAGCTTCCCCTCCGGGACTAGCGGGAGGGCCCGCTCCTACAATGAGCAGTTCTTC
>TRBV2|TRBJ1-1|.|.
CAAPDPAGTNTEAFF
TGTGCCGCTCCGGACCCCGCGGGCACGAACACTGAAGCTTTCTTT
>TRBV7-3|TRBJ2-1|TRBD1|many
CASSLTGGQFNEQFF
TGTGCCAGCAGCTTAACTGGGGGACAGTTCAATGAGCAGTTCTTC
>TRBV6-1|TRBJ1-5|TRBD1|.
CASSPGTGNNQPQHF
TGTGCCAGCAGCCCCGGGACAGGGAACAATCAGCCCCAGCATTTT
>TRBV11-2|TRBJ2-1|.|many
CASSKASQGYSYNEQFF
TGTGCCAGCAGCAAAGCCTCACAGGGATACTCCTACAATGAGCAGTTCTTC
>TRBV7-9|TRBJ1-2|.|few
CASSFGTGTYGYTF
TGTGCCAGCAGCTTCGGTACAGGGACCTATGGCTACACCTTC
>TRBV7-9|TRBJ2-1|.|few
CASSRTGEVYNEQFF
TGTGCCAGCAGCCGTACAGGGGAGGTTTACAATGAGCAGTTCTTC
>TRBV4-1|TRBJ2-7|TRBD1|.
CASSQGGQGSREQYF
TGCGCCAGCAGCCAAGGGGGACAGGGGTCTAGGGAGCAGTACTTC
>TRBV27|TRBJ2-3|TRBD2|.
CASSLASGESDTQYF
TGTGCCAGCAGTTTGGCTAGCGGAGAATCAGATACGCAGTATTTT
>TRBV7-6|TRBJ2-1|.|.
CASSPEAMDNEQFF
TGTGCCAGCAGCCCCGAGGCCATGGACAATGAGCAGTTCTTC
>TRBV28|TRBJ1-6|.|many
CASSLSLGGDSPLHF
TGTGCCAGCAGTTTATCTCTGGGGGGAGATTCACCCCTCCACTTT
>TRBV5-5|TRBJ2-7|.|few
CASSSGTPNYEQYF
TGTGCCAGCAGCTCGGGGACCCCGAACTACGAGCAGTACTTC
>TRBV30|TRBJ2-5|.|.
CAWSRLETQYF
TGTGCCTGGAGTCGGTTGGAGACCCAGTACTTC
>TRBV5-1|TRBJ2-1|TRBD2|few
CASSWTSASGSGHEQFF
TGCGCCAGCAGCTGGACCTCGGCTAGCGGGAGCGGCCATGAGCAGTTCTTC
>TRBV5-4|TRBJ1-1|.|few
CASSRDGRNTEAFF
TGTGCCAGCAGCAGGGACGGTAGGAACACTGAAGCTTTCTTT
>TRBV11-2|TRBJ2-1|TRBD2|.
CASSFRLAGNLGQFF
TGTGCCAGCAGCTTTAGACTAGCGGGAAATCTTGGGCAGTTCTTC
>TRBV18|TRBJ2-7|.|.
CASSPLSYPEQYF
TGTGCCAGCTCACCACTTAGTTACCCTGAGCAGTACTTC
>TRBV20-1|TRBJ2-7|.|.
CSALPGGGRNEQYF
TGCAGTGCCCTCCCCGGGGGAGGCCGTAACGAGCAGTACTTC
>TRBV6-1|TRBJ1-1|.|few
CASSEGRAEAFF
TGTGCCAGCAGTGAAGGGAGAGCTGAAGCTTTCTTT
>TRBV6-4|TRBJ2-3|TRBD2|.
CASSESSGSTDTQYF
TGTGCCAGCAGTGAGTCTAGCGGGAGCACAGATACGCAGTATTTT
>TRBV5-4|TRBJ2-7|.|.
CASSPRGQGNPYEQYF
TGTGCCAGCAGCCCTCGAGGGCAGGGGAACCCCTACGAGCAGTACTTC
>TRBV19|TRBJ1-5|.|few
CASSIRRNQPQHF
TGTGCCAGTAGTATAAGGCGCAATCAGCCCCAGCATTTT
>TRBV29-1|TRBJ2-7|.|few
CSVGGPSGEQYF
TGCAGCGTTGGGGGCCCCTCGGGCGAGCAGTACTTC
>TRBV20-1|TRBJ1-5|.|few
CSFGRGIAYSNQPQHF
TGCAGCTTCGGACGGGGAATAGCTTATAGCAATCAGCCCCAGCATTTT
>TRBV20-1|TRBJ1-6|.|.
CSARDLMQGNSPLHF
TGCAGTGCTAGAGATTTAATGCAGGGCAATTCACCCCTCCACTTT
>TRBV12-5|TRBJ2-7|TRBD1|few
CASGSPPGQAYEQYF
TGTGCTAGTGGTTCCCCCCCGGGACAGGCATACGAGCAGTACTTC
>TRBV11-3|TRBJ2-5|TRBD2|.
CASSLRRGGETQYF
TGTGCCAGCAGCTTACGTCGGGGGGGGGAGACCCAGTACTTC
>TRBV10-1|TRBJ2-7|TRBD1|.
CASSGQGNYEQYF
TGCGCCAGCAGTGGACAGGGGAACTACGAGCAGTACTTC
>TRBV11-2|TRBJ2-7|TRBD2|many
CASSPGLVSYEQYF
TGTGCCAGCAGCCCGGGACTAGTGTCCTACGAGCAGTACTTC
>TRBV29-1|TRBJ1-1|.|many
CSVVEQPYTEAFF
TGCAGCGTTGTGGAACAGCCGTACACTGAAGCTTTCTTT
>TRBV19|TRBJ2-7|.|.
CASSMGVGYEQYF
TGTGCCAGTAGTATGGGTGTGGGGTACGAGCAGTACTTC
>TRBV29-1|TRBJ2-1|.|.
CSARGGGGPYNEQFF
TGCAGCGCCCGAGGGGGTGGGGGTCCCTACAATGAGCAGTTCTTC
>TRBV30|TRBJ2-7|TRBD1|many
CAWSAGTGAYEQYF
TGTGCCTGGAGTGCCGGGACAGGGGCCTACGAGCAGTACTTC
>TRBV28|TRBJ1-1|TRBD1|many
CASSLGGQGGTEAFF
TGTGCCAGCAGTTTAGGAGGACAGGGAGGGACTGAAGCTTTCTTT
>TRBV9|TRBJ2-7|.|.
CASSVSAGLSYEQYF
TGTGCCAGCAGCGTCTCGGCGGGACTCTCCTACGAGCAGTACTTC
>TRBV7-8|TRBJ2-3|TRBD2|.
CASSTRTSGRGTDTQYF
TGTGCCAGCAGCACCCGGACTAGCGGGAGGGGGACAGATACGCAGTATTTT
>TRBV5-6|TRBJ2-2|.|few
CASSTGTTQGGELFF
TGTGCCAGCAGTACAGGGACTACCCAAGGGGGGGAGCTGTTTTTT
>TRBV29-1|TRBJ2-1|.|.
CSVDKNNNEQFF
TGCAGCGTTGACAAAAACAACAATGAGCAGTTCTTC
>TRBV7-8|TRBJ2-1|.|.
CASSPSPGLPYNEQFF
TGTGCCAGCAGCCCCTCACCGGGACTTCCCTACAATGAGCAGTTCTTC
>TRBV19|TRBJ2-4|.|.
CASSVSEGRDIQYF
TGTGCCAGTAGTGTCTCAGAGGGTAGGGACATTCAGTACTTC
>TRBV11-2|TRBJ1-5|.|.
CASSLYRDQPQHF
TGTGCCAGCAGCTTATACAGAGATCAGCCCCAGCATTTT
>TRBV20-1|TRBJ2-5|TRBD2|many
CSASRGGQETQYF
TGCAGTGCTAGCCGGGGGGGACAAGAGACCCAGTACTTC
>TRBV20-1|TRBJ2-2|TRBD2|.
CSARLAGANTGELFF
TGCAGTGCTAGACTAGCGGGAGCGAACACCGGGGAGCTGTTTTTT
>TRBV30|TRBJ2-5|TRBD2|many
CAWKLAGERTQYF
TGTGCCTGGAAACTAGCGGGTGAAAGGACCCAGTACTTC
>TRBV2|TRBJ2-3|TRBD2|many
CASRLAGDTQYF
TGTGCCAGCAGATTAGCGGGAGATACGCAGTATTTT